The clone carrying this T cell receptor beta chain was detected only once. This specimen comes from a study of blood T cell repertoires in COVID-19. The repertoire was sequenced with immunoSEQ multiplex PCR; TCRdb's copy has only in-frame clones and lacks some. Among 250,000 to 350,000 clones listed, 80% to 90% were seen once. Per the germline V gene, CDR1 is SGHKS and CDR2 is YYEKEE (reference sequence). After removal of 3 bases from V and 10 bases from J, the junction contained 13 bases not matched to a gene. This CDR3 is 17 amino acids long. This clonotype originated in a woman in her 30s with active or convalescent COVID-19. Sequenced sample: peripheral blood. The chain combines TRBV5-5 with TRBJ1-6; 10 bases map to TRBD1. The chain's CDR3 is CASSSLITGTGASPLHF. CDR3 in DNA: TGTGCCAGCAGCTCCTTGATAACCGGGACAGGGGCCTCACCCCTCCACTTT.